These 2 T cell receptor beta chains came from one sample sequenced in a study of shared clonotypes between healthy human individuals. Sequenced by immunoSEQ multiplex PCR; TCRdb stores in-frame clones only, minus some. The sample contains around 700,000 clones, 60% to 80% of which appear only once. Sequencing was performed on memory CD4+ T cells sorted from blood. The subset was: CD45RA-negative fraction. These receptors were taken from a woman between 25 and 40 years old in good health.

The V and J genes are TRBV28 and TRBJ1-5, with a tentative D call TRBD1 (5 bases). This CDR3 is built from 14 residues. CDR1 MDHEN and CDR2 SYDVKM come from the germline V gene. Trimming cost V 6 bases and J 7 bases, with 16 bases left between them. In nucleotides, the CDR3 is TGTGCCAGCAGGAGTGGGACGGACAAACAGCCCCAGCATTTT. Amino acids: CASRSGTDKQPQHF.

This sequence joins TRBV19 and TRBJ2-3; 10 bases map to TRBD1. The trim removed 3 bases at V and 3 bases at J, leaving 6 bases unmatched. Germline V lookup: CDR1 LNHDA, CDR2 SQIVND (reference sequence). This CDR3 region has 16 residues. This chain's CDR3 is CASSILRTGGTDTQYF. CDR3 DNA sequence: TGTGCCAGTAGTATCCTTCGGACAGGGGGGACAGATACGCAGTATTTT.